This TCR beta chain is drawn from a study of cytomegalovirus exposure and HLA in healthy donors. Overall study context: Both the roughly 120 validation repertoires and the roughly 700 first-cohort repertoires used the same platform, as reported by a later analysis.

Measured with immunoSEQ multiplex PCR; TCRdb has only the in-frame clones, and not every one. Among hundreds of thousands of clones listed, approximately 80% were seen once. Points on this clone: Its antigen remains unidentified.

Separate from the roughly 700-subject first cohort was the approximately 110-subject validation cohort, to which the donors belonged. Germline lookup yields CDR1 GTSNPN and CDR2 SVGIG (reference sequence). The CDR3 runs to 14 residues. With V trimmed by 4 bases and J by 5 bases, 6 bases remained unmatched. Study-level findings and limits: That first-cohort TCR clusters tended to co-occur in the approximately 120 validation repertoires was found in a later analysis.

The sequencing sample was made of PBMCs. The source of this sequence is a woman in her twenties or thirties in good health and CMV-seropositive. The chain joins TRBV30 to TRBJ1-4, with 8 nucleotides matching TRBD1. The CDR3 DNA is TGTGCCTGGAACTCCTGGACAGGGAATGAAAAACTGTTTTTT. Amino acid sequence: CAWNSWTGNEKLFF.